The source of this T cell receptor beta chain is a study of blood T cell repertoires in COVID-19. The CDR3 totals 22 residues. This clone was found once. This table comes from immunoSEQ multiplex PCR, and its TCRdb copy is limited to in-frame clones, with some not included. The sample has about 220,000 clones; around four fifths are singletons. The receptor comes from a woman in her sixties who had recovered from COVID-19. The gene calls are TRBV1 and TRBJ1-1; the D call in the table, TRBD1, was not verified against the DNA. TRBV1 is a pseudogene. Material: peripheral blood. The CDR3 is CTSSQVPWDRGRRGVSVTEAFF. The CDR3 coding sequence is TGCACCAGCAGCCAAGTTCCGTGGGACAGGGGAAGACGAGGGGTTTCGGTTACTGAAGCTTTCTTT.